This T cell receptor (beta chain) was captured in a study of spatial heterogeneity in lung cancer. Background on the study: Alpha-chain sequences were consistently detected less often than beta-chain sequences. In the raw reads, each unique TCR and UMI combination was present more than ten times on average.

Time point here: sample taken at primary tumor resection. Whole RNA, which was extracted from tumor, nontumor lung tissue or frozen PBMC, was sequenced without any cell sorting. Every TCR cDNA molecule bore a unique molecular identifier. TCRdb reanalysed the 5' RACE reads using MiXCR and keeps one entry per CDR3 protein. Of approximately 39,000 distinct CDR3 sequences detected, under 6.5% appear once; the ten largest clones hold roughly 11%. This clonotype was detected ten times or more. Looked up from germline, CDR1 is LNHDA and CDR2 is SQIVND (reference sequence). The CDR3 has 16 amino acids. The ends were cut back, 3 bases at V and 3 bases at J, with 14 bases in the middle.

The sequence came from a male donor with early-stage non-small cell lung cancer. The source was PBMCs, collected at surgery. The chain links TRBV19 to TRBJ1-4; D is unclear. CDR3 sequence: CASSIDVRPPNEKLFF. CDR3 bases: TGTGCCAGTAGTATCGATGTTCGGCCGCCTAATGAAAAACTGTTTTTT.